These T cell receptor beta chains were read from a single sample in a study of blood T cells in healthy people across ages. TCRdb independently ran MiXCR on the 5' RACE reads; one entry per CDR3 protein. The sample includes around 1,000,000 distinct CDR3 sequences, 20% to 25% seen only once; the top ten take around 0.7%. This same sample was also taken into another study, of T cells of mothers and their children.

Sequenced material: blood. The receptors here all came from a girl under 10 years old in good health. The CDR3 runs from the conserved cysteine through the conserved F or W. A D gene is named only where the DNA matches it firmly. Rows may omit the clone size; those that give it use once, few, many or a size class.

>TRBD2|TRBV5-1|TRBJ2-5|.
TGCGCCAGCAGCACGCTCACTAGCGGTCATACCATCTCGATCCAAGAGACCCAGTACTTC
CASSTLTSGHTISIQETQYF
>.|TRBV6-5|TRBJ1-1|few
TGTGCCAGCAGTTACAATCCGGACAGCAAGTTCGATTGGAACACTGAAGCTTTCTTT
CASSYNPDSKFDWNTEAFF
>.|TRBV7-6|TRBJ1-1|.
TGTGCCAGCAGCTTAGATGGCAGCAGCTCTGAAGCTTTCTTT
CASSLDGSSSEAFF
>.|TRBV4-2|TRBJ2-1|few
TGTGCCAGCAGCCAAGATTGGCGGCTCTCCTACAATGAGCAGTTCTTC
CASSQDWRLSYNEQFF
>.|TRBV7-9|TRBJ2-7|.
TGTGCCAGCAGCTTCCAAGGGAGCGGGTACGAGCAGTACTTC
CASSFQGSGYEQYF
>TRBD1|TRBV29-1|TRBJ2-1|.
TGCAGCGCCGGGACAGGGTGGTACAATGAGCAGTTCTTC
CSAGTGWYNEQFF
>.|TRBV20-1|TRBJ2-5|.
TGCAGTGCCGCGGACTATCAAGAGACCCAGTACTTC
CSAADYQETQYF
>TRBD2|TRBV4-1|TRBJ2-5|.
TGCGCCAGCAGCCAAGATAACCGGGCGGGAGCCCCGGAGACCCAGTACTTC
CASSQDNRAGAPETQYF
>TRBD2|TRBV7-9|TRBJ2-5|few
TGTGCCAGCAGCTTAGCTAGCGGGATTATATCGGGGGAGACCCAGTACTTC
CASSLASGIISGETQYF
>.|TRBV2|TRBJ1-4|.
TGTGCCAGTCAGTCCGATTTTGCAACTAATGAAAAACTGTTTTTT
CASQSDFATNEKLFF
>TRBD1|TRBV4-1|TRBJ2-2|few
TGCGCCAGCAGCTTGGGACAGACGAACACCGGGGAGCTGTTTTTT
CASSLGQTNTGELFF
>.|TRBV5-5|TRBJ2-5|few
TGTGCCAGCAGCTTGTGGGCAGGACTGTACCAAGAGACCCAGTACTTC
CASSLWAGLYQETQYF
>TRBD1|TRBV11-2|TRBJ2-5|few
TGTGCCAGCAGCTTAGATGGGGACAGAGAGGGTTTC
CASSLDGDREGF
>.|TRBV29-1|TRBJ1-3|.
TGCAGCGTTAGAATAACGGAGTTCTCTGGAAACACCATATATTTT
CSVRITEFSGNTIYF
>.|TRBV27|TRBJ2-3|few
TGTGCCAGCAGTTTATTTCCAGGGAAAGGCGCAGATACGCAGTATTTT
CASSLFPGKGADTQYF
>.|TRBV24-1|TRBJ2-1|few
TGTGCCACCAGTGGACAGAAGTACAATGAGCAGTTCTTC
CATSGQKYNEQFF
>.|TRBV4-3|TRBJ2-5|many
TGCGCCAGCAGCCCACGTATGTCCAACCAAGAGACCCAGTACTTC
CASSPRMSNQETQYF
>.|TRBV20-1|TRBJ2-5|.
TGCAGTGCCCAGTTAGGGGGGCAAGAGACCCAGTACTTC
CSAQLGGQETQYF
>.|TRBV12-3/TRBV12-4|TRBJ2-5|few
TGTGCCAGCAGTTTAGGACAGGCGGAGACCCAGTACTTC
CASSLGQAETQYF
>TRBD1|TRBV29-1|TRBJ2-2|few
TGCAGCGTTAAAGACAGGGCTTCTACTAACACCGGGGAGCTGTTTTTT
CSVKDRASTNTGELFF
>.|TRBV6-5|TRBJ2-5|.
TGTGCCAGCAGCCCGAGCGTCGGCCTACAAGAGACCCAGTACTTC
CASSPSVGLQETQYF
>.|TRBV24-1|TRBJ2-2|few
TGTGCCACCAGTGAGGTGACAGGTTCGAACACCGGGGAGCTGTTTTTT
CATSEVTGSNTGELFF
>TRBD2|TRBV10-3|TRBJ2-5|.
TGTGCCATCAAGCGGGAAGGGAGCTTCCAAGAGACCCAGTACTTC
CAIKREGSFQETQYF
>.|TRBV7-9|TRBJ2-7|few
TGTGCCAGCAGCTTAACCCCAGGGGTCCGAGGGGAGCAGTACTTC
CASSLTPGVRGEQYF
>TRBD2|TRBV6-6|TRBJ2-1|.
TGTGCCGGCAGTTGGGGCGGGGGTTCTAACAATGAGCAGTTCTTC
CAGSWGGGSNNEQFF
>.|TRBV10-3|TRBJ2-1|.
TGTGCCATCAGTGACCCGACTAGTGGGGTCAATGAGCAGTTCTTC
CAISDPTSGVNEQFF
>.|TRBV7-6|TRBJ2-1|.
TGTGCCAGCAGCTTAGATAGTATTACCGGTGAGCAGTTCTTC
CASSLDSITGEQFF
>.|TRBV28|TRBJ2-7|few
TGTGCCAGCAGTTTTGGAGACAGCTCCTTGAGCGAGCAGTACTTC
CASSFGDSSLSEQYF
>.|TRBV29-1|TRBJ1-1|few
TGCAGCGTTGAAAGGGGGGAGGCAGCTTTCTTT
CSVERGEAAFF
>TRBD1|TRBV19|TRBJ2-7|.
TGTGCCAGTAGTATGACAGGGAAGTCCCACGAGCAGTACTTC
CASSMTGKSHEQYF
>.|TRBV12-3/TRBV12-4|TRBJ2-5|.
TGTGCCAGCAGTTATCCGGGATGGGATATTAAGCGCCAGTACTTC
CASSYPGWDIKRQYF
>TRBD1|TRBV6-5|TRBJ1-2|.
TGTGCCAGCAGTTACAGGGGGCTAGGTAACTATGGCTACACCTTC
CASSYRGLGNYGYTF
>.|TRBV2|TRBJ2-5|few
TGTGCCAGCAGTGAACTACGTTATGGAGAGACCCAGTACTTC
CASSELRYGETQYF
>TRBD2|TRBV29-1|TRBJ2-3|.
TGCACCCATCAGTTTCGGGAGGAAGGAGATACGCAGTATTTT
CTHQFREEGDTQYF
>TRBD1|TRBV24-1|TRBJ1-1|.
TGTGCCACCAAGACCAAGGGGGCGCGTTGGCGGGGCACTGAAGCTTTCTTT
CATKTKGARWRGTEAFF
>.|TRBV7-2|TRBJ1-1|few
TGTGCCAGCAGCTTCTTGTTGGACGCTGAAGCTTTCTTT
CASSFLLDAEAFF
>.|TRBV7-2|TRBJ1-3|.
TGTGCCAGCAGCTTGCTCTATGGAGGAAACACCATATATTTT
CASSLLYGGNTIYF
>.|TRBV3-1|TRBJ1-1|.
TGTGCCAGCAGCCAACAGGGACGTATGAACACTGAAGCTTTCTTT
CASSQQGRMNTEAFF
>TRBD1|TRBV11-2|TRBJ2-7|few
TGTGCCAGCAGCCCCCAATGGGACAGCCACTACGAGCAGTACTTC
CASSPQWDSHYEQYF
>.|TRBV18|TRBJ1-2|few
TGTGCCAGCTCAGCAACAACCGAGGGCTACACCTTC
CASSATTEGYTF
>.|TRBV5-1|TRBJ2-7|few
TGCGCCAGCAGCTTGGCCGGGACTGGGTCCTACGAGCAGTACTTC
CASSLAGTGSYEQYF
>.|TRBV27|TRBJ2-7|.
TGTGCCAGCAAAGGAGCGCGGTATCGGTACGAGCAGTACTTC
CASKGARYRYEQYF
>.|TRBV29-1|TRBJ2-2|.
TGCAGCGTTGGAATCTCCAGGGACCACGGGGAGCTGTTTTTT
CSVGISRDHGELFF
>TRBD2|TRBV9|TRBJ2-5|few
TGTGCCAGCAGCGCTGGTCAGCGGGAGTGGGAGACCCAGTACTTC
CASSAGQREWETQYF
>TRBD2|TRBV9|TRBJ2-4|few
TGTGCCAGCAGCGTAAACTCGGGAGGAGCCTCCTCGAACATTCAGTACTTC
CASSVNSGGASSNIQYF
>.|TRBV5-1|TRBJ1-4|.
TGCGCCAGCAGCTTGGACAGTGCGAATGAAAAACTGTTTTTT
CASSLDSANEKLFF
>.|TRBV12-3/TRBV12-4|TRBJ2-5|.
TGTGCCAGCAGTTATATGGAGACCCAGTACTTC
CASSYMETQYF
>.|TRBV28|TRBJ2-1|few
TGTGCCAGCAGTCAGGGGAGCGATGAGCAGTTCTTC
CASSQGSDEQFF
>.|TRBV4-2|TRBJ1-5|.
TGTGCCAGCGGCCAAGTCCCGGGAAGTCAGCCCCAGCATTTT
CASGQVPGSQPQHF
>.|TRBV19|TRBJ2-1|.
TGTGCCAGTAGTATTAGTCAGGGCGTCTCCTACAATGAGCAGTTCTTC
CASSISQGVSYNEQFF
>.|TRBV7-7|TRBJ2-7|.
TGTGCTCCCCGTCTGGGCGAGCAGTACTTC
CAPRLGEQYF
>.|TRBV14|TRBJ2-5|.
TGTGCCAGCAGCCAAGTAGGGCCCCAAGAGACCCAGTACTTC
CASSQVGPQETQYF
>.|TRBV28|TRBJ1-4|.
TGTGCCAGCAGTTTATGGAGGGGTGAAAAACTGTTTTTT
CASSLWRGEKLFF